This T cell receptor (beta chain) was obtained from a study of T-cell reconstitution after alpha-beta-depleted transplantation in children (dated by TCRdb to about 2016). Background for the entire study: T-cell immune reconstitution after TCRalphabeta/CD19-depleted allogeneic hematopoietic cell transplantation in children was quantitatively tracked in the study by means of TCR repertoire profiling.

There are a few counts of this clonotype. Its antigen is still unknown. Per-nucleotide qualities are absent, and no much larger clonotype sits a single base away. V is reduced by 0 bases and J by 2 bases, leaving a spacing of 15 bases between them. The CDR3 contains 17 residues, cysteine and phenylalanine counted. The read is trimmed to its CDR3 DNA, 51 bases read in frame from base 1. Looking up the germline V gene yields CDR1 LGHNA and CDR2 YNFKEQ. Library creation used PCR. TCRdb names Illumina HiSeq 2500 as the instrument used. TCR library preparation used molecular barcoding, with unique molecular identifiers applied to normalize quantification of the TCRbeta repertoire. Using fastp trimming at Q25 and MiXCR clonotype assembly, TCRdb reanalyzed the public sequencing data and kept in-frame beta chains. Every distinct CDR3 protein forms one entry, paired with its most common genes and DNA. The sample table lists some 300,000 distinct CDR3 sequences, about 9.3% of them with a count of one. 2% to 2.5% of the sample belongs to the ten largest clones.

This receptor chain uses TRBV4-2 and TRBJ2-3; the D gene cannot be resolved reliably. Here the sequenced sample was PBMCs from the stem cell graft donor, taken from the stem cell graft. This clonotype was obtained from a human donor who donated a stem cell graft to a child with acute lymphoblastic leukemia. The CDR3 has the sequence CASSQELQSVNTDTQYF. The nucleotide sequence is TGTGCCAGCAGCCAAGAGTTGCAGAGCGTAAACACAGATACGCAGTATTTT.